The 26 T cell receptor beta chains listed next were all sequenced from one sample in a study of Graves' ophthalmopathy and Graves' hyperthyroidism. RNA transcripts provided the template for amplifying TCR beta CDR3 regions. First-round RT-PCR relied on HTBI primers, and a second-round multiplex PCR came next. One entry per CDR3 protein, called by TCRdb with MiXCR from the multiplex PCR reads. The table has some 750,000 distinct CDR3 sequences, 40% seen once; the top ten hold about 40%. Sequenced sample: peripheral blood. Receptor source: an adult man with Graves' ophthalmopathy.

The chain links TRBV28 to TRBJ1-3; no reliable D call. Germline-derived CDR1 and CDR2 are MDHEN and SYDVKM. The CDR3 consists of 14 residues. V lost 4 bases to trimming and J lost 4 bases, with 11 bases between them. DNA of the CDR3: TGTGCCAGCAGTTCTCAAGGGCGCGGAAACACCATATATTTT. Amino acids: CASSSQGRGNTIYF.

This rearrangement joins TRBV19 to TRBJ2-2, with D possibly being TRBD2 (5 bases). The CDR3 length is 15 residues. Germline CDR1 and CDR2: LNHDA and SQIVND (reference sequence). The CDR3 sequence: CATNTGLLNTGELFF. CDR3 nucleotide sequence: TGTGCTACGAATACCGGACTCCTAAACACCGGGGAGCTGTTTTTT.

This clonotype was seen many times. The chain links TRBV29-1 to TRBJ2-2; possible D gene TRBD1, 7 bases. Germline lookup yields CDR1 SQVTM and CDR2 ANQGSEA. The ends were cut back, 1 base at V and 4 bases at J, with 16 bases in the middle. The length of the CDR3 is 16 residues. This CDR3 is CSVEAHRGGITGELFF. The CDR3 DNA is TGCAGCGTTGAAGCCCACAGGGGAGGTATCACCGGGGAGCTGTTTTTT.

This clonotype has a handful of counts. The chain couples TRBV4-1 to TRBJ1-5; 8 nucleotides align to TRBD1. This CDR3 region has 13 residues. J was trimmed by 11 bases and V by 2 bases; bases with no gene match: 5. Per the germline V gene, CDR1 is MGHRA and CDR2 is YSYEKL. The CDR3: CASSQNRGSAQHF. The DNA for the CDR3 is TGCGCCAGCAGCCAAAACAGGGGGTCGGCCCAGCATTTT.

This clonotype showed up many times. The chain links TRBV10-3 to TRBJ1-2; D gene unclear. Germline loops: CDR1 ENHRY, CDR2 SYGVKD. V lost 2 bases and J 3 bases, leaving 10 bases between the germline ends. This CDR3 has 14 amino acids. DNA for the CDR3: TGTGCCATCAGTGAGGGAGGGCAGGACTATGGCTACACCTTC. Translation gives CAISEGGQDYGYTF.

This clonotype was seen ten or more times. The genes are TRBV25-1 and TRBJ2-3, with 14 bases that match TRBD2. Germline CDR1 MGHDK, CDR2 SYGVNS. The CDR3 totals 16 residues. The ends lost 3 bases at V and 4 bases at J; junction bases unmatched: 3. The CDR3 DNA reads as TGTGCCAGCAGTGACCCGACTAGCGGGAGGGCAGATACGCAGTATTTT. This gives the protein CASSDPTSGRADTQYF.

The rearrangement links TRBV4-1 to TRBJ1-1; D is perhaps TRBD1 (6 bases). V was cut by 2 bases and J by 7 bases, with 14 bases left in between. The CDR3 has 14 residues. CDR1 MGHRA and CDR2 YSYEKL come from the germline V gene. CDR3 nucleotide sequence: TGCGCCAGCAGCCAACATCGGACAGACCGTGAAGCTTTCTTT. Translation gives CASSQHRTDREAFF.

A few counts support this clonotype. The chain joins TRBV7-3 to TRBJ2-7; D unresolved. V was clipped by 5 bases and J by 0 bases, with 14 bases between them. The CDR3 has 15 amino acids. Per germline, CDR1 SGHTA and CDR2 FQGTGA. The CDR3 DNA reads as TGTGCCAGCAGCCCAGCTCGGCAGCCCTCCTACGAGCAGTACTTC. Translating it yields CASSPARQPSYEQYF. Filled out from reference TRBV7-3 and TRBJ2-7, the complete variable domain reads GAGVSQTPSNKVTEKGKYVELRCDPISGHTALYWYRQSLGQGPEFLIYFQGTGAADDSGLPNDRFFAVRPEGSVSTLKIQRTERGDSAVYLCASSPARQPSYEQYFGPGTRLTVT.

With regard to this clonotype: A much larger clone differs by one base, so this may be a read error. This chain connects TRBV29-1 to TRBJ1-1, with D hard to call. CDR1 and CDR2 (germline): SQVTM, ANQGSEA. The CDR3 is made up of 12 amino acids. Written as DNA, the CDR3 is TGCTGCGTTGATCCAGGGAACACTGAAGCTTTCTTT. This encodes CCVDPGNTEAFF.

This clonotype showed up just a few times. This chain uses TRBV10-3 with TRBJ2-7; D remains ambiguous. The CDR3 length is 12 residues. In germline, CDR1 is ENHRY, CDR2 SYGVKD. V dropped 6 bases and J dropped 0 bases, with 6 bases sitting between them. The CDR3 loop is CAIRTTSYEQYF. The CDR3 coding sequence is TGTGCCATCAGGACAACCTCCTACGAGCAGTACTTC.

V gene TRBV19 combines with J gene TRBJ1-2; D is ambiguous. Germline V gives CDR1 LNHDA, CDR2 SQIVND (reference sequence). With 3 bases removed from V and 4 bases from J, the gap between germline ends came to 15 bases. CDR3 length: 15 residues. CDR3 residues: CASSIGSGDSYGYTF. CDR3 DNA: TGTGCCAGTAGTATCGGGTCAGGAGACTCCTATGGCTACACCTTC.

The chain combines TRBV25-1 with TRBJ2-2; D gene unclear. V was trimmed by 8 bases and J by 4 bases, leaving 14 bases between them. Germline V lookup: CDR1 MGHDK, CDR2 SYGVNS. CDR3 length: 14 residues. CDR3: CASSPPSATGELFF. The CDR3, as DNA: TGTGCCAGCTCACCACCCTCGGCCACCGGGGAGCTGTTTTTT.

The chain has TRBV25-1 and TRBJ1-2; 7 positions agree with TRBD1. The J segment lost 1 base and the V segment lost 0 bases, leaving 5 bases of the junction unmatched. There are 16 residues in the CDR3. From germline, CDR1 is MGHDK and CDR2 SYGVNS. This CDR3 is CASSEYRQGFNYGYTF. CDR3 DNA sequence: TGTGCCAGCAGTGAATATAGACAGGGCTTTAACTATGGCTACACCTTC.

There are a few counts of this clonotype. In nucleotides, the CDR3 is TGTGCCAGCAGATCGACCGGGGGGACCCAGTACTTC. Translated, it gives CASRSTGGTQYF. J is TRBJ2-5 and V is TRBV2, with TRBD2 as a possible D gene (6 bases). V lost 6 bases, J lost 7 bases, and 12 bases lay in between. The CDR3 length is 12 residues. Germline values: CDR1 SNHLY, CDR2 FYNNEI.

The chain couples TRBV10-3 to TRBJ1-6; no firm D call. This CDR3 has 17 residues. The germline gives CDR1 ENHRY, CDR2 SYGVKD. V shed 10 bases and J shed 8 bases, with 27 bases lying between them. DNA of the CDR3: TGTGCCAGCAGCTATGGCCCCTCGGGTTTTATGGATTCACCCCTCCACTTT. Its translation is CASSYGPSGFMDSPLHF.

As for this clonotype: At one end the junction does not follow the germline gene, possibly because of a read error. The chain joins TRBV2 to TRBJ2-7; TRBD1 agrees at 7 bases. This CDR3 spans 14 amino acids. Germline V gene lookup returns CDR1 SNHLY and CDR2 FYNNEI. This CDR3 reads CASSPPTGSYEQYF. Here the CDR3 DNA reads TGCGCCAGCAGCCCCCCGACAGGGTCTTACGAGCAGTACTTC.

The chain has TRBV7-2 and TRBJ1-2; TRBD1 matches 10 bases. The V and J ends lost 5 bases and 4 bases, in that order; junction bases with no gene match: 4. The CDR3 has 14 residues. Germline V gene lookup returns CDR1 SGHTA and CDR2 FQGNSA. The CDR3 loop is CASSARTGGYGYTF. CDR3 DNA: TGTGCCAGCAGCGCCAGGACAGGGGGCTATGGCTACACCTTC.

The rearrangement links TRBV19 to TRBJ2-2, with D possibly matching TRBD1 (7 bases). The CDR3 totals 17 residues. Trimming took 4 bases from V and 5 from J, leaving 20 bases between them. Germline V gene sequence: CDR1 LNHDA, CDR2 SQIVND (reference sequence). CDR3 coding DNA: TGTGCCAGTAGTAACCCTCCTCAGGGGGGCTTGACCGGGGAGCTGTTTTTT. Its translation: CASSNPPQGGLTGELFF.

This clonotype has a handful of counts. The V and J genes are TRBV10-3 and TRBJ1-6; D remains ambiguous. CDR1 is ENHRY, CDR2 SYGVKD, per germline. CDR3 size: 13 residues. Trimming took 10 bases from V and 7 from J, leaving 14 bases between them. CDR3 sequence (DNA): TGTGCCAGCGGTGGACGGGAAAATTCACCCCTCCACTTT. Translated, it gives CASGGRENSPLHF.

This sequence joins TRBV7-2 and TRBJ1-2; 8 bases line up with TRBD1. V lost 5 bases and J lost 5; bases outside the gene matches: 19. Germline V gene sequence: CDR1 SGHTA, CDR2 FQGNSA. This CDR3 is built from 18 residues. The CDR3 loop reads CASSGYTGTGVSSYGYTF. CDR3 bases: TGTGCCAGCAGCGGGTACACCGGGACAGGCGTTTCTTCATATGGCTACACCTTC.

The chain is built from TRBV7-9 and TRBJ2-5, with TRBD2 matching 9 bases. The germline V gene has CDR1 SEHNR and CDR2 FQNEAQ (reference sequence). The CDR3 length is 16 residues. J lost 2 bases, V lost 6 bases, and 10 bases had no gene match. This CDR3 reads CASSFGAGGFQETQYF. DNA of the CDR3: TGTGCCAGCAGTTTCGGAGCGGGAGGTTTTCAAGAGACCCAGTACTTC.

This chain connects TRBV20-1 to TRBJ2-7; possibly TRBD1 or TRBD2 for D (5 bases each). V was pared by 1 base and J by 1 base, with 8 bases between. This CDR3 comprises 13 residues. Germline CDR1 and CDR2: DFQATT and SNEGSKA (reference sequence). The CDR3 protein is CSARGWGSYEQYF. For the CDR3, the DNA is TGCAGTGCTAGAGGTTGGGGGTCCTACGAGCAGTACTTC.

This chain joins TRBV14 and TRBJ1-5; D is unresolved. The V end was cut by 0 bases, the J end by 0 bases, with 6 bases between. CDR1 and CDR2 (germline): SGHDN, FVKESK. This CDR3 region has 15 residues. CDR3 nucleotides: TGTGCCAGCAGCCAAGATCGGCTTAGCAATCAGCCCCAGCATTTT. As protein: CASSQDRLSNQPQHF.

This clonotype was detected a few times. This chain uses TRBV7-2 with TRBJ2-7; D is possibly TRBD1 (6 bases). CDR1 is SGHTA, CDR2 FQGNSA, per germline. Trimming took 5 bases from V and 6 from J, leaving 17 bases between them. The CDR3 consists of 14 residues. CDR3 in DNA: TGTGCCAGCAGCGCCGTGGGGGCAAGGGGCGAGCAGTACTTC. Translated, it gives CASSAVGARGEQYF.

The table lists this clonotype with many counts. The V call is TRBV7-3, the J call TRBJ1-6, with D unclear. Trimming removed 0 bases from V and 10 bases from J, with 10 bases in between. Germline values: CDR1 SGHTA, CDR2 FQGTGA. This CDR3 comprises 14 residues. The CDR3 region is CASSLTQTESPLHF. The CDR3 DNA follows: TGTGCCAGCAGCTTAACCCAGACGGAATCACCCCTCCACTTT.

There are many counts of this clonotype. The chain employs TRBV29-1 and TRBJ1-1; D might be TRBD1 (6 bases). Trimming left V 6 bases short and J 6 bases short, with 17 bases between. CDR1 and CDR2 (germline): SQVTM, ANQGSEA. CDR3 length: 13 amino acids. As DNA, the CDR3 is TGCAGCGTCGAGCGCCCAGGGGCCGCTGAAGCTTTCTTT. Residues: CSVERPGAAEAFF.